These T cell receptor beta chains were read from a single sample in a study of post-analysis software for immune sequencing data. TCRdb called the PCR reads again in MiXCR, with one record for every CDR3 protein. Among under 650,000 distinct CDR3 sequences listed, about 40% were seen once. Sequences were obtained from blood. All receptors derive from a girl aged 5-17 years with multiple sclerosis. Both conserved end residues are part of each CDR3. Fields, in order: clone size, V gene, J gene, D gene, CDR3 protein, CDR3 DNA. A D gene is named only where the DNA matches it firmly. Clone size is given for some rows only: seen once, a few or many times, or a class if the clone is expanded.

few	TRBV6-1	TRBJ2-3	TRBD1	CASSEMRNRGPTKPSTDTQYF	TGTGCCAGCAGTGAAATGAGGAACAGGGGGCCAACAAAACCTAGCACAGATACGCAGTATTTT
once	TRBV7-9	TRBJ2-2	TRBD2	CASTGYWTSASSAGELFF	TGTGCCAGCACCGGCTACTGGACTAGCGCGTCGTCGGCCGGGGAGCTGTTTTTT
NA	TRBV14	TRBJ2-5	NA	CASSQVRSLQETQYF	TGTGCCAGCAGCCAAGTGAGGAGTTTACAAGAGACCCAGTACTTC
NA	TRBV11-2	TRBJ2-7	TRBD2	CASSPGTRGLYEQYF	TGTGCCAGCAGCCCCGGGACTAGGGGACTCTACGAGCAGTACTTC
NA	TRBV10-3	TRBJ2-7	TRBD1	CATGQGNDEQYF	TGTGCCACCGGACAGGGTAACGACGAGCAGTACTTC
NA	TRBV7-9	TRBJ1-4	TRBD1	CASSKRPQPGTGIEKLFF	TGTGCCAGCAGCAAGCGCCCGCAGCCCGGGACAGGGATTGAAAAACTGTTTTTT
few	TRBV15	TRBJ1-5	TRBD1	CATSPGTGANILSNQPQHF	TGTGCCACCAGCCCCGGGACAGGGGCAAATATACTGAGCAATCAGCCCCAGCATTTT
NA	TRBV7-9	TRBJ2-3	TRBD1	CASSHRDSLTDTQYF	TGTGCCAGCAGCCACCGGGACAGCCTCACAGATACGCAGTATTTT
NA	TRBV2	TRBJ2-1	NA	CASPKTRRNEQFF	TGTGCCAGCCCTAAGACCCGTCGGAATGAGCAGTTCTTC
NA	TRBV24-1	TRBJ2-5	NA	CATSDPDSGSQDTQYF	TGTGCCACCAGTGATCCCGATAGCGGTAGCCAAGACACCCAGTACTTC
NA	TRBV12-3/TRBV12-4	TRBJ2-1	NA	CASSRNYREGEQFF	TGTGCCAGCAGCCGGAACTACAGGGAGGGTGAGCAGTTCTTC